These 24 T cell receptor beta chains originate from one sample sequenced in a study of metastatic and nonmetastatic thyroid tumors. Among the patients, none had received any treatment before thyroid surgery. TCRdb used MiXCR to call clones anew from the PCR reads. This table holds 100,000 or so clones, 14% to 15% found once. Sequenced sample: blood. These receptors all come from a female donor with papillary thyroid cancer or a benign thyroid nodule (not recorded which). Some clones in this sample may be carry-over from other donors' samples.

This clone was seen ten or more times. V gene TRBV6-2 or TRBV6-3 combines with J gene TRBJ1-2; D is uncertain. The CDR3 contains 12 residues. Germline V lookup: CDR1 MNHEY, CDR2 SVGEGT. Trimming took 4 bases from V and 5 from J, leaving 8 bases between them. CDR3 in DNA: TGTGCCAGCAGTTCGGTAGGATATGGCTACACCTTC. The encoded protein is CASSSVGYGYTF.

This clone has at least ten counts. This sequence joins TRBV6-1 and TRBJ2-5; maybe TRBD2 (6 bases). The CDR3 length is 14 residues. Trimming took off 1 base at V and 9 bases at J, with 15 bases between the two ends. Germline lookup yields CDR1 MNHNS and CDR2 SASEGT. For the CDR3, the DNA is TGTGCCAGCAGTGAAGAGCGGGCTCATAAGTCCCAGTACTTC. It translates to CASSEERAHKSQYF.

This clone was observed at least ten times. The same CDR3 also results from other DNA sequences found in this sample. V and J are TRBV20-1 and TRBJ1-1, with D perhaps TRBD1 (5 bases). Trimming shortened V by 1 base and J by 0 bases, and 9 bases separated the two germline ends. CDR1 and CDR2 (germline): DFQATT, SNEGSKA (reference sequence). CDR3 length: 14 amino acids. For the CDR3, the DNA is TGCAGTGCTAGAGTGGGGCAGTTGAACACTGAAGCTTTCTTT. Its translation is CSARVGQLNTEAFF.

On this clone itself: Possible read error: a much larger clone is one base away. The CDR3 region has the DNA TGTGCCAGCAGTACCCCCATGGACTCCCAAAGTTGGCAGCCCCAGCATTTT. It yields the protein CASSTPMDSQSWQPQHF. This chain links TRBV28 with TRBJ1-5; D is unresolved. Germline CDR1 and CDR2: MDHEN and SYDVKM. Trimming removed 5 bases at V and 7 bases at J, with 24 bases between. The length of the CDR3 is 17 residues.

This clone was observed many times. One end of the junction is discordant with germline, which a read error may explain. The CDR3 loop reads CASSRGGPQVHEQYF. The CDR3 bases are TGTGCTAGCAGCCGCGGGGGACCCCAGGTCCACGAGCAGTACTTC. The chain joins TRBV7-7 to TRBJ2-7; 7 nucleotides line up with TRBD2. Germline assignment: CDR1 SSHAT and CDR2 FNYEAQ (reference sequence). The CDR3 has 15 residues.

There are many counts of this clone. The chain recombines TRBV12-3 or TRBV12-4 with TRBJ2-5, with D hard to call. With 3 bases removed from V and 2 bases from J, the gap between germline ends came to 7 bases. CDR3 length: 13 residues. CDR3 DNA: TGTGCCAGCAGTTTGGTTCCTCAAGAGACCCAGTACTTC. This translates into CASSLVPQETQYF.

J is TRBJ2-1 and V is TRBV10-1; D might be TRBD2 (6 bases). V lost 0 bases to trimming and J lost 6 bases, with 15 bases between them. CDR1 is WNHNN and CDR2 is SYGVQD in the germline V gene (reference sequence). This CDR3 spans 16 amino acids. The chain's CDR3 is CASSESFGGICNEQFF. The CDR3 DNA reads TGCGCCAGCAGTGAGTCTTTTGGGGGGATATGCAATGAGCAGTTCTTC.

A few counts support this clone. The germline gene is not matched at one end of the junction; a read error may be the cause. Other DNA sequences in the sample encode the same CDR3. The V and J genes are TRBV2 and TRBJ2-2; possible D gene TRBD1, 5 bases. Germline V gene data show CDR1 as SNHLY and CDR2 as FYNNEI. This CDR3 has 15 residues. CDR3 nucleotide sequence: TGTGCCAGCAGTGCAGACAGCGTGAACACAGGGGAGCTGTTTTTT. It yields the protein CASSADSVNTGELFF. The full variable domain, with the rest looked up from reference TRBV2 and TRBJ2-2, is EPEVTQTPSHQVTQMGQEVILRCVPISNHLYFYWYRQILGQKVEFLVSFYNNEISEKSEIFDDQFSVERPDGSNFTLKIRSTKLEDSAMYFCASSADSVNTGELFFGEGSRLTVL.

The sample holds many counts of this clone. The chain has TRBV6-1 and TRBJ2-5; 8 nucleotides match TRBD2. The CDR3 has 14 amino acids. The ends lost 10 bases at V and 5 bases at J; junction bases unmatched: 12. Germline V gene sequence: CDR1 MNHNS, CDR2 SASEGT. The CDR3 loop reads CATKIAGRGETQYF. The DNA for the CDR3 is TGTGCCACCAAAATAGCGGGGAGGGGGGAGACCCAGTACTTC.

Comments on this clone: Being one base from a much bigger clone, this may be a read error. CDR3 loop: CSAQEGGITGELFF. CDR3 sequence (DNA): TGCAGTGCTCAGGAGGGGGGGATCACCGGGGAGCTGTTTTTT. The rearrangement uses TRBV20-1 and TRBJ2-2; D perhaps matches TRBD2 (7 bases). Germline V CDR1 and CDR2: DFQATT, SNEGSKA (reference sequence). V was shortened by 5 bases and J by 4 bases, with 14 bases between the two germline ends. CDR3 length: 14 residues.

The chain employs TRBV11-1 and TRBJ2-5; 8 nucleotides match TRBD2. From germline, CDR1 is SGHAT and CDR2 FQDESV (reference sequence). This CDR3 has 19 amino acids. V lost 1 base to trimming and J lost 4 bases; unmatched junction nucleotides: 17. In DNA, the CDR3 is TGTGCCAGCAGCTTAGAGGGCGCTAGCGGGTGGGCCTCCCCAGAGACCCAGTACTTC. It is translated as CASSLEGASGWASPETQYF.

The table lists this clone with many counts. The chain has TRBV12-3 or TRBV12-4 and TRBJ2-7, with TRBD1 identical over 7 bases. V shed 6 bases, J shed 1 base, and the junction held 9 bases outside the gene matches. The CDR3 runs to 15 residues. The CDR3 region is CASRLRAGGSYEQYF. The CDR3 DNA is TGTGCCAGCAGACTCCGGGCAGGGGGATCCTACGAGCAGTACTTC.

In regard to this clone: A much larger clone is a single base away; this may be a read error. V gene TRBV30 combines with J gene TRBJ2-1; TRBD1 might be the D (7 bases). Germline CDR1 and CDR2: GTSNPN and SVGIG (reference sequence). This CDR3 region has 11 residues. V lost 7 bases, J lost 15 bases, and 19 bases lay in between. CDR3 protein: CAYQGGQMPFF. CDR3 sequence (DNA): TGTGCCTACCAGGGGGGACAGATGCCGTTCTTC. The full variable domain, rest sourced from reference TRBV30 and TRBJ2-1, is SQTIHQWPATLVQPVGSPLSLECTVEGTSNPNLYWYRQAAGRGLQLLFYSVGIGQISSEVPQNLSASRPQDRQFILSSKKLLLSDSGFYLCAYQGGQMPFFGPGTRLTVL.

This clone has a count of ten or more. For the CDR3, the DNA is TGCGCCAGCAGATCCGTAGATTCGTTGGTGGGGGAGCAGTACTTC. This encodes CASRSVDSLVGEQYF. The chain uses TRBV5-1 and TRBJ2-7; unclear D gene. This CDR3 is 15 amino acids long. Trimming took 5 bases from V and 7 from J, leaving 22 bases between them. Germline V gene lookup returns CDR1 SGHRS and CDR2 YFSETQ.

The chain employs TRBV7-6 and TRBJ2-5, with D unclear. V was cut by 1 base and J by 4 bases, with 4 bases left in between. Looked up from germline, CDR1 is SGHVS and CDR2 is FNYEAQ. There are 12 residues in the CDR3. Here the CDR3 reads CASSLGRETQYF. CDR3 sequence (DNA): TGTGCCAGCAGCTTAGGACGAGAGACCCAGTACTTC.

In its sample, this clone was seen many times. This sequence joins TRBV4-1 and TRBJ1-1; D gene ambiguous. Germline CDR1 reads MGHRA; CDR2 reads YSYEKL. V gave up 1 base and J gave up 4 bases, with 7 bases separating them. The CDR3 length is 13 residues. CDR3 protein: CASSQVSGTEAFF. The DNA for the CDR3 is TGCGCCAGCAGCCAAGTATCGGGCACTGAAGCTTTCTTT.

This clone was recorded at least ten times. V and J are TRBV9 and TRBJ1-1, with D perhaps matching TRBD1 (5 bases). From germline, CDR1 is SGDLS and CDR2 YYNGEE. The CDR3 covers 14 residues. Between the trimmed V and J ends, which lost 4 bases and 5 bases, there was a span of 15 bases. The DNA for the CDR3 is TGTGCCAGCAGCCCAGGCGGGGGAGGGACTGAAGCTTTCTTT. It translates to CASSPGGGGTEAFF.

This clone has ten or more counts. This chain links TRBV2 with TRBJ2-3, with D possibly TRBD2 on 6 matching bases. CDR3 size: 14 residues. CDR1 and CDR2 from the germline V gene are SNHLY and FYNNEI. V was trimmed by 7 bases and J by 0 bases, leaving 11 bases between them. In DNA form, the CDR3 reads TGTGCCAGCATGCGGGGAGACAGCACAGATACGCAGTATTTT. This gives the protein CASMRGDSTDTQYF.

This clone was recorded many times. The rearrangement uses TRBV6-6 and TRBJ2-3; D is ambiguous. The V and J ends lost 2 bases and 5 bases respectively, with 14 bases between them. Germline-derived CDR1 and CDR2 are MNHNY and SVGAGI (reference sequence). There are 15 residues in the CDR3. This CDR3 is CASSYLATPGDTQYF. The CDR3, as DNA: TGTGCCAGCAGTTACCTGGCTACCCCTGGAGATACGCAGTATTTT.

In its sample, this clone was seen once. The genes are TRBV4-2 and TRBJ1-6; tentative D call: TRBD1 (5 bases). V dropped 8 bases and J dropped 6 bases, with 11 bases sitting between them. This CDR3 spans 13 amino acids. The germline V gene encodes CDR1 LGHNA and CDR2 YNFKEQ. Written as DNA, the CDR3 is TGTGCCAGCTCCGGGACGGGTAATTCACCCCTCCACTTT. Amino acid sequence: CASSGTGNSPLHF.

Of note for this clone: A much bigger clone sits one base away, suggesting this may be a read error. At the DNA level, this CDR3 is encoded by other sequences in the same sample as well. The chain links TRBV18 to TRBJ2-5; no clear D. The CDR3 consists of 11 residues. Trimming took 3 bases from V and 4 from J, leaving 3 bases between them. From germline, CDR1 is KGHSH and CDR2 LQKENI. CDR3 region: CASSPAETQYF. Here the CDR3 DNA reads TGTGCCAGCTCACCTGCAGAGACCCAGTACTTC.

On this clone: At the DNA level, this CDR3 is encoded by other sequences in the same sample as well. The V and J genes are TRBV4-2 and TRBJ2-5; 12 bases agree with TRBD2. V trimming: 1 base; J trimming: 7 bases; junction bases outside the gene matches: 10. The CDR3 loop spans 17 amino acids. CDR1 LGHNA and CDR2 YNFKEQ come from the germline V gene. This chain's CDR3 is CASSQAASGGVIGTQYF. DNA of the CDR3: TGTGCCAGCAGCCAAGCGGCTAGCGGGGGGGTCATTGGGACCCAGTACTTC.

Many counts were recorded for this clone. Sequence at one end of the junction differs from germline and may be a read error. Other DNA sequences in this sample translate to the same CDR3. The chain carries TRBV19 and TRBJ2-3; D is possibly TRBD2 (5 bases). Per germline, CDR1 LNHDA and CDR2 SQIVND (reference sequence). The length of the CDR3 is 14 residues. This CDR3 reads CASGSGGGTDAQYF. CDR3 nucleotide sequence: TGTGCCAGTGGGTCGGGCGGAGGCACAGATGCGCAGTATTTT.

The table lists this clone with many counts. The gene calls are TRBV5-4 and TRBJ1-3, with unresolved D. The CDR3 runs 15 residues. The germline V and J ends were trimmed by 0 bases and 2 bases, with 9 bases remaining between them. Germline V gives CDR1 SGHNT, CDR2 YYREEE (reference sequence). The CDR3 region has the DNA TGTGCCAGCAGCTTGGGACGGGGTACTGGAAACACCATATATTTT. Its translation: CASSLGRGTGNTIYF.